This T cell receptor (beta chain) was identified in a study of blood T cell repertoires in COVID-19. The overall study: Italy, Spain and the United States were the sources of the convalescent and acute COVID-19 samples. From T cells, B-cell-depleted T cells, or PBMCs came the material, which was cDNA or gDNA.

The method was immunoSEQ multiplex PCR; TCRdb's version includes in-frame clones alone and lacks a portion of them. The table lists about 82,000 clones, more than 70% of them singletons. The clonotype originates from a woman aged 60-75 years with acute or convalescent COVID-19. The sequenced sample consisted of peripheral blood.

The CDR3 protein is CATSETSGRVNSPLHF. CDR3 in DNA: TGTGCCACCAGTGAAACTTCAGGCAGGGTTAATTCACCCCTCCACTTT. This chain joins TRBV24-1 and TRBJ1-6, with a possible D match to TRBD1 (5 bases). Germline V gene data show CDR1 as KGHDR and CDR2 as SFDVKD. The V gene lost 4 bases and the J gene lost 6 bases, with 15 bases spanning the gap. The CDR3 loop spans 16 amino acids.